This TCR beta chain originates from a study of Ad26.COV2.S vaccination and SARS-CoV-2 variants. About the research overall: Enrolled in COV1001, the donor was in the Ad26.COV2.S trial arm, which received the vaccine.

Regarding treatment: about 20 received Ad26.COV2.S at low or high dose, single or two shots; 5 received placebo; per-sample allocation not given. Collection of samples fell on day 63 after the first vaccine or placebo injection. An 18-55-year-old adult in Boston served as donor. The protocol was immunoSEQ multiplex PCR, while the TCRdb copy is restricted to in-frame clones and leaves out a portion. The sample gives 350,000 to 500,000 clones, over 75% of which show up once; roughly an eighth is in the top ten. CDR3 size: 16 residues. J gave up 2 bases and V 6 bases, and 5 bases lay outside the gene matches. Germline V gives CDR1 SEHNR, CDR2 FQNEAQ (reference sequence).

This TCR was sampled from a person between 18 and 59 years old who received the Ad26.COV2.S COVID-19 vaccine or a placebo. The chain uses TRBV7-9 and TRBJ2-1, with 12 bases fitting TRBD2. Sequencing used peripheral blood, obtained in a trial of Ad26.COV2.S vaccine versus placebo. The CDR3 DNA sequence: TGTGCCAGCAGACTGGGACTAGCGGGTCCCTACAATGAGCAGTTCTTC. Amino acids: CASRLGLAGPYNEQFF.